Below are 7 T cell receptor beta chains sequenced from a single sample in a study of blood T cell repertoires in COVID-19. Some clones are missing from TCRdb's copy, which holds only in-frame ones; the method was immunoSEQ multiplex PCR. This table holds hundreds of thousands of clones, about 90% found once. Sequencing input: peripheral blood. The receptors shown here come from a woman under 30 with acute or convalescent COVID-19.

Concerning this clone: In the same sample, other DNA sequences code for this CDR3. The rearrangement uses TRBV9 and TRBJ1-5; D ambiguous. V was shortened by 5 bases and J by 6 bases, with 9 bases between the two germline ends. Germline CDR1 reads SGDLS; CDR2 reads YYNGEE. The CDR3 runs to 12 residues. DNA for the CDR3: TGTGCCAGCAGTTCCCCGGGTCAGCCCCAGCATTTT. Translated: CASSSPGQPQHF. Full variable domain (remainder filled in from reference TRBV9 and TRBJ1-5): DSGVTQTPKHLITATGQRVTLRCSPRSGDLSVYWYQQSLDQGLQFLIQYYNGEERAKGNILERFSAQQFPDLHSELNLSSLELGDSALYFCASSSPGQPQHFGDGTRLSIL.

The chain has TRBV5-3 and TRBJ1-3; 7 bases are a match to TRBD1. TRBV5-3 is an ORF, with its function uncertain. The CDR3 runs 15 residues. Trimming removed 5 bases from V and 1 base from J; junction bases left unmatched: 6. CDR3 loop: CARRTGTASGNTIYF. The CDR3, as DNA: TGTGCCAGAAGAACGGGGACAGCATCTGGAAACACCATATATTTT.

The CDR3 here is CASSQLQGREAFF. In DNA, the CDR3 is TGCGCCAGCAGCCAACTACAGGGAAGGGAAGCTTTCTTT. The chain recombines TRBV4-1 with TRBJ1-1; the D gene is possibly TRBD1 (6 bases). Germline values: CDR1 MGHRA, CDR2 YSYEKL. The CDR3 sequence is 13 residues long. The V end was cut by 2 bases, the J end by 8 bases, with 12 bases between.

The rearrangement joins TRBV29-1 to TRBJ1-6; D gene unclear. Trimming left V 6 bases short and J 3 bases short, with 12 bases between. The CDR3 extends over 14 amino acids. CDR1 is SQVTM and CDR2 is ANQGSEA in the germline V gene. Here the CDR3 DNA reads TGCAGCGTGCAAACCGACAACTATAATTCACCCCTCCACTTT. The encoded protein is CSVQTDNYNSPLHF.

The genes are TRBV7-9 and TRBJ1-1, with TRBD1 identical over 8 bases. The J segment lost 7 bases and the V segment lost 3 bases, leaving 13 bases of the junction unmatched. The CDR3 length is 16 residues. The germline V gene encodes CDR1 SEHNR and CDR2 FQNEAQ (reference sequence). CDR3 region: CASSFRAPGGFGEAFF. In nucleotides, the CDR3 is TGTGCCAGCAGCTTCCGGGCTCCAGGGGGCTTTGGTGAAGCTTTCTTT.

With respect to this clone: The sample carries other DNA sequences with the same CDR3. The chain employs TRBV11-3 and TRBJ2-3; TRBD2 matches 8 bases. This CDR3 is built from 16 residues. Trimming at V came to 1 base and at J to 1 base, leaving 4 bases not matched to a gene. Germline lookup yields CDR1 SGHNT and CDR2 YENEEA. CDR3 in amino acids: CASSLGLAGGTDTQYF. As DNA, the CDR3 is TGTGCCAGCAGCTTAGGGCTAGCGGGCGGCACAGATACGCAGTATTTT. Full variable domain (missing parts from reference TRBV11-3 and TRBJ2-3): EAGVVQSPRYKIIEKKQPVAFWCNPISGHNTLYWYLQNLGQGPELLIRYENEEAVDDSQLPKDRFSAERLKGVDSTLKIQPAELGDSAVYLCASSLGLAGGTDTQYFGPGTRLTVL.

CDR3 loop: CASSKAGGTKNIQYF. The CDR3, as DNA: TGTGCCAGCAGCAAAGCCGGCGGCACCAAAAACATTCAGTACTTC. This sequence joins TRBV21-1 and TRBJ2-4; TRBD2 is the table's D call, not checked against the DNA. TRBV21-1 is noted as a pseudogene. This CDR3 is built from 15 residues.